These 17 T cell receptor beta chains were all obtained from the same sample, sequenced in a study of STAT5B mutations in CD4+ large granular lymphocyte leukemia. Profiled with immunoSEQ multiplex PCR; TCRdb holds only in-frame clones, not every one. The table lists about 32,000 clones, around 70% of them singletons. The sample was CD4+ T cells from blood buffy coats. Every receptor here comes from a human donor in good health.

The J gene is TRBJ1-2, the V gene TRBV5-5; D is unclear. The CDR3 totals 14 residues. Germline V gene lookup returns CDR1 SGHKS and CDR2 YYEKEE (reference sequence). V lost 0 bases and J lost 7, with 13 bases in between. CDR3 coding DNA: TGTGCCAGCAGCTTGGACAGCCTGCTCGGTGGCTACACCTTC. Its translation is CASSLDSLLGGYTF.

The chain uses TRBV15 and TRBJ1-1, with 10 positions matching TRBD1. The CDR3 consists of 15 residues. With 3 bases clipped from V and 5 bases from J, the junction kept 6 bases outside the gene matches. The V gene's germline CDR1 is LNHNV and CDR2 YYDKDF (reference sequence). The chain's CDR3 is CATSSRQGANTEAFF. For the CDR3, the DNA is TGTGCCACCAGCAGTCGACAGGGGGCGAATACTGAAGCTTTCTTT.

The chain joins TRBV10-3 to TRBJ2-7, with 7 bases that match TRBD1. The J segment lost 3 bases and the V segment lost 11 bases, leaving 7 bases of the junction unmatched. Looked up from germline, CDR1 is ENHRY and CDR2 is SYGVKD. The CDR3 loop spans 12 amino acids. The CDR3 is CAARDSDYEQYF. The CDR3 DNA sequence: TGTGCCGCTCGGGACAGCGACTACGAGCAGTACTTC.

This chain links TRBV7-8 with TRBJ2-1; D remains unclear. The CDR3 spans 15 residues. Germline CDR1 is SGHVS and CDR2 is FQNEAQ. Trimming took off 0 bases at V and 8 bases at J, with 14 bases between the two ends. The CDR3: CASSLAAVTVHEQFF. CDR3 DNA: TGTGCCAGCAGCTTAGCGGCAGTTACGGTCCATGAGCAGTTCTTC.

CDR3 in amino acids: CASSFGGDTSYEQYF. In DNA, the CDR3 is TGTGCCAGCAGCTTTGGCGGGGACACCTCCTACGAGCAGTACTTC. This chain joins TRBV7-9 and TRBJ2-7; D may be TRBD1 or TRBD2 (6 bases each). Germline values: CDR1 SEHNR, CDR2 FQNEAQ (reference sequence). This CDR3 has 15 amino acids. The V and J ends lost 3 bases and 0 bases respectively, with 12 bases between them.

This clone was counted a single time. This chain links TRBV11-2 with TRBJ2-2, with 7 bases matching TRBD2. This CDR3 has 15 residues. The germline V gene has CDR1 SGHAT and CDR2 FQNNGV. Trimming took 5 bases from V and 0 from J; bases not matched to a gene: 3. In nucleotides, the CDR3 is TGTGCCAGCAGCCAGACTAGCACGAACACCGGGGAGCTGTTTTTT. This codes for CASSQTSTNTGELFF.

The chain combines TRBV29-1 with TRBJ2-5; D is tentatively TRBD1 or TRBD2 (6 bases each). V shed 6 bases and J shed 3 bases, with 17 bases lying between them. This CDR3 has 14 amino acids. Germline CDR1 reads SQVTM; CDR2 reads ANQGSEA. This chain's CDR3 is CSVGNGGREETQYF. DNA of the CDR3: TGCAGCGTGGGAAACGGGGGCCGGGAAGAGACCCAGTACTTC.

CDR3 sequence reads: CASSQEIRDYQPQHF. The CDR3, as DNA: TGCGCCAGCAGCCAAGAAATCAGGGACTATCAGCCCCAGCATTTT. The chain joins TRBV4-1 to TRBJ1-5; perhaps TRBD1 as D (5 bases). Germline CDR1 and CDR2: MGHRA and YSYEKL. Trimming shortened V by 0 bases and J by 5 bases, and 11 bases separated the two germline ends. The CDR3 contains 15 residues.

As for this clone: Within the sample, other DNA sequences also encode this same CDR3. Here the CDR3 reads CASSSGVGYTF. In DNA, the CDR3 is TGTGCCAGCAGTTCTGGGGTTGGCTACACCTTC. The chain has TRBV28 and TRBJ1-2; D is uncertain. Germline-derived CDR1 and CDR2 are MDHEN and SYDVKM. V was trimmed by 4 bases and J by 7 bases, leaving 7 bases between them. This CDR3 contains 11 residues.

The table lists this clone with a count of one. The chain recombines TRBV2 with TRBJ2-5, with D unclear. The CDR3 consists of 14 residues. The germline CDR1 and CDR2 sequences are SNHLY and FYNNEI. Trimming stripped 2 bases from V and 9 bases from J, with 16 bases between. This CDR3 is CASSELSAGGAQYF. Here the CDR3 DNA reads TGTGCCAGCAGTGAATTAAGTGCAGGTGGGGCCCAGTACTTC.

This clone was recorded once. This chain links TRBV6-6 with TRBJ2-5, with a weak D call TRBD2 (7 bases). The CDR3 is 12 residues long. Germline V lookup: CDR1 MNHNY, CDR2 SVGAGI (reference sequence). V lost 11 bases to trimming and J lost 1 base, with 11 bases between them. CDR3 in DNA: TGTGCCGGGGGGGCGAGCCAAGAGACCCAGTACTTC. This translates into CAGGASQETQYF.

V is TRBV7-2 and J is TRBJ2-3; D tentatively reads TRBD1 or TRBD2 (6 bases each). Deletions cut 5 bases from V and 4 bases from J, with 19 bases between. The CDR3 length is 16 residues. Germline V lookup: CDR1 SGHTA, CDR2 FQGNSA. CDR3 protein: CASSLGGLAGSDTQYF. CDR3 sequence (DNA): TGTGCCAGCAGCCTAGGGGGACTGGCGGGGTCAGATACGCAGTATTTT.

The J gene is TRBJ2-7, the V gene TRBV4-1; maybe TRBD2 (5 bases). The CDR3 is made up of 15 amino acids. V was trimmed by 5 bases and J by 3 bases, leaving 17 bases between them. Looked up from germline, CDR1 is MGHRA and CDR2 is YSYEKL. CDR3 region: CASSRTWQLSYEQYF. CDR3 nucleotides: TGCGCCAGCAGCAGGACTTGGCAGTTAAGCTACGAGCAGTACTTC.

This clone showed up just once. This sequence joins TRBV19 and TRBJ2-6, with unresolved D. CDR3 size: 13 residues. V was clipped by 9 bases and J by 0 bases, with 6 bases between them. The germline V gene encodes CDR1 LNHDA and CDR2 SQIVND (reference sequence). The CDR3 loop reads CASSFSGANVLTF. In nucleotides, the CDR3 is TGTGCCAGCTCCTTCTCTGGGGCCAACGTCCTGACTTTC.

This clone was picked up one time. The chain recombines TRBV6-1 with TRBJ2-1; D is undetermined. The germline CDR1 and CDR2 sequences are MNHNS and SASEGT. This CDR3 has 12 amino acids. V was clipped by 0 bases and J by 7 bases, with 4 bases between them. The CDR3: CASSEARNEQFF. CDR3 in DNA: TGTGCCAGCAGTGAAGCACGAAATGAGCAGTTCTTC.

V usage is TRBV5-1 and J usage is TRBJ2-3; D is undetermined. V dropped 3 bases and J dropped 0 bases, with 2 bases sitting between them. The CDR3 is 12 amino acids. Germline V gene sequence: CDR1 SGHRS, CDR2 YFSETQ. CDR3 in DNA: TGCGCCAGCAGCTCAAGCACAGATACGCAGTATTTT. Translating gives CASSSSTDTQYF.

The rearrangement links TRBV4-1 to TRBJ2-3; D might be TRBD2 (7 bases). The germline V and J ends were trimmed by 5 bases and 2 bases, with 20 bases remaining between them. This CDR3 has 17 amino acids. Looked up from germline, CDR1 is MGHRA and CDR2 is YSYEKL. Written as DNA, the CDR3 is TGCGCCAGCAGCTCCCCCCGGGGGGCAGAAGCCACAGATACGCAGTATTTT. Translating it yields CASSSPRGAEATDTQYF.